These 19 T cell receptor beta chains came from one sample sequenced in a study of cytomegalovirus exposure and HLA in healthy donors. The PCR was carried out with 60 Vbeta primers and 13 Jbeta primers. Generated by immunoSEQ multiplex PCR, the TCRdb table keeps only in-frame clones and is missing some. The sample yields 100,000 to 150,000 clones, under 85% seen once. The sample comprised PBMCs. These TCRs come from a male donor in good health and CMV-seropositive.

The CDR3 region has the DNA TGTGCCTGGGACAGGACAGCTTTCTTT. Translation: CAWDRTAFF. The rearrangement joins TRBV30 to TRBJ1-1; D may be TRBD1 (6 bases). Germline CDR1 is GTSNPN and CDR2 is SVGIG (reference sequence). This CDR3 region has 9 residues. V shed 5 bases and J shed 10 bases, with 8 bases lying between them.

On this clone itself: At one end, the junction sequence differs from germline, possibly due to a read error. The chain joins TRBV7-9 to TRBJ1-6; D is possibly TRBD1 (5 bases). The CDR3 sequence is 12 residues long. From germline, CDR1 is SEHNR and CDR2 FQNEAQ (reference sequence). The CDR3 region has the DNA TGTTCCAGCAGCGTCGACAGAGTACCCCTCCACTTT. Amino acids: CSSSVDRVPLHF.

This clone came up once. The gene calls are TRBV28 and TRBJ1-5; D unresolved. Trimming left V 7 bases short and J 2 bases short, with 15 bases between. The CDR3 loop spans 15 amino acids. CDR1 and CDR2 (germline): MDHEN, SYDVKM. CDR3 bases: TGTGCCAGCACTCCCCAAGTTTCGGGCAATCAGCCCCAGCATTTT. It codes for CASTPQVSGNQPQHF.

This chain connects TRBV7-2 to TRBJ2-7; the match to TRBD2 covers 9 bases. The length of the CDR3 is 18 residues. The ends lost 2 bases at V and 0 bases at J; junction bases unmatched: 11. Germline V CDR1 and CDR2: SGHTA, FQGNSA. CDR3 residues: CASSLTLRLAELSYEQYF. The DNA for the CDR3 is TGTGCCAGCAGCTTAACCCTTCGACTAGCGGAGCTCTCCTACGAGCAGTACTTC.

V gene TRBV29-1 combines with J gene TRBJ2-7; D remains unclear. In germline, CDR1 is SQVTM, CDR2 ANQGSEA. The CDR3 extends over 13 amino acids. The ends were cut back, 1 base at V and 3 bases at J, with 10 bases in the middle. CDR3 bases: TGCAGCGTTGAAGGGAGAGGCAGCTACGAGCAGTACTTC. This codes for CSVEGRGSYEQYF.

This clone was detected once. The chain combines TRBV11-2 with TRBJ2-1; no reliable D call. This CDR3 contains 14 residues. V lost 2 bases to trimming and J lost 6 bases, with 11 bases between them. Germline V gene sequence: CDR1 SGHAT, CDR2 FQNNGV. The DNA for the CDR3 is TGTGCCAGCAGCTTAATTCTTCCCCCCAATGAGCAGTTCTTC. This translates into CASSLILPPNEQFF.

The chain carries TRBV5-4 and TRBJ2-1; no clear D gene. The CDR3 is 15 amino acids. V was cut by 4 bases and J by 0 bases, with 11 bases left in between. CDR1 and CDR2 (germline): SGHNT, YYREEE (reference sequence). This chain's CDR3 is CASSPVADSYNEQFF. The CDR3 DNA reads as TGTGCCAGCAGCCCGGTGGCGGACTCCTACAATGAGCAGTTCTTC. Together with reference TRBV5-4 and TRBJ2-1, the CDR3 gives the full variable domain: ETGVTQSPTHLIKTRGQQVTLRCSSQSGHNTVSWYQQALGQGPQFIFQYYREEENGRGNFPPRFSGLQFPNYSSELNVNALELDDSALYLCASSPVADSYNEQFFGPGTRLTVL.

The rearrangement links TRBV29-1 to TRBJ2-7, with 13 positions matching TRBD2. Looked up from germline, CDR1 is SQVTM and CDR2 is ANQGSEA. Trimming took 6 bases from V and 2 from J; bases not matched to a gene: 7. The CDR3 has 15 residues. The CDR3 bases are TGCAGCGTGACCGGGACTAGCGGGACTACCTACGAGCAGTACTTC. This encodes CSVTGTSGTTYEQYF.

J is TRBJ2-4 and V is TRBV6-5; unclear D gene. CDR1 and CDR2 (germline): MNHEY, SVGAGI. The CDR3 has 11 residues. V dropped 2 bases and J dropped 12 bases, with 8 bases sitting between them. The CDR3 coding sequence is TGTGCCAGCAGTTACGCAGAGGATCAGTACTTC. Encoded protein: CASSYAEDQYF.

Remarks on this clone: The junction departs from the called germline gene at one end, perhaps through a read error. This chain uses TRBV7-9 with TRBJ1-2; a weak D match, TRBD1 (5 bases). The CDR3 runs to 12 residues. Germline-derived CDR1 and CDR2 are SEHNR and FQNEAQ (reference sequence). The CDR3 sequence is CSSSFAGPGYTF. The CDR3 DNA reads TGTTCCAGCAGCTTTGCAGGGCCTGGCTACACCTTC.

Concerning this clone itself: An end of the junction does not agree with germline; a read error may underlie this. In nucleotides, the CDR3 is TGTTCCAGCAGCTCACCTAGCGTAGGAGGGCTCTACGAGCAGTACTTC. It is translated as CSSSSPSVGGLYEQYF. The genes are TRBV7-9 and TRBJ2-7; D possibly corresponds to TRBD2 (6 bases). The CDR3 is 16 amino acids. CDR1 and CDR2 from the germline V gene are SEHNR and FQNEAQ (reference sequence).

V and J are TRBV4-1 and TRBJ1-4; D remains ambiguous. The CDR3 is 14 residues long. Germline CDR1 reads MGHRA; CDR2 reads YSYEKL. The V end was cut by 8 bases, the J end by 5 bases, with 15 bases between. Here the CDR3 DNA reads TGCGCCAGCTCAGAGCGGCCAGAAAATGAAAAACTGTTTTTT. It codes for CASSERPENEKLFF.

This chain links TRBV18 with TRBJ1-1, with 8 nucleotides matching TRBD1. CDR3 length: 15 residues. Trimming removed 3 bases from V and 4 bases from J; junction bases left unmatched: 7. The V gene's germline CDR1 is KGHSH and CDR2 LQKENI. The chain's CDR3 is CASSPVQGAGTEAFF. In DNA, the CDR3 is TGTGCCAGCTCACCGGTTCAGGGGGCAGGCACTGAAGCTTTCTTT.

The chain combines TRBV5-1 with TRBJ2-7; 15 nucleotides agree with TRBD2. With 1 base clipped from V and 3 bases from J, the junction kept 8 bases outside the gene matches. Germline-derived CDR1 and CDR2 are SGHRS and YFSETQ. CDR3 length: 18 residues. This chain's CDR3 is CASSLRTSGRAGNYEQYF. The CDR3 DNA reads TGCGCCAGCAGCTTGCGGACTAGCGGGAGGGCCGGGAACTACGAGCAGTACTTC.

V usage is TRBV6-5 and J usage is TRBJ2-3; no firm D call. The CDR3 covers 11 residues. V lost 8 bases and J 5 bases, leaving 8 bases between the germline ends. In germline, CDR1 is MNHEY, CDR2 SVGAGI. CDR3 sequence reads: CASHAVDTQYF. CDR3 coding DNA: TGTGCCAGCCACGCGGTAGATACGCAGTATTTT.

The chain couples TRBV5-1 to TRBJ2-5; TRBD1 aligns across 8 bases. The end of the DNA aligns better with TRBJ2-7, so the J call may be wrong. Germline loops: CDR1 SGHRS, CDR2 YFSETQ. The CDR3 is made up of 14 amino acids. The CDR3 coding sequence is TGCGCCAGCAGCCCCGACAGGGGCGTCTACGAGCAGTACTTC. Translated, it gives CASSPDRGVYEQYF.

The V call is TRBV27, the J call TRBJ2-5; TRBD2 matches at 7 bases. Trimming cost V 0 bases and J 11 bases; bases outside gene matches: 9. The CDR3 is 14 amino acids. Germline V CDR1 and CDR2: MNHEY, SMNVEV (reference sequence). This CDR3 is CASSLSGGMREQYF. The CDR3 region has the DNA TGTGCCAGCAGTTTATCGGGGGGTATGCGGGAGCAGTACTTC.

The chain joins TRBV27 to TRBJ1-2, with D tentatively TRBD1 (5 bases). The V and J ends lost 3 bases and 4 bases respectively, with 9 bases between them. Per the germline V gene, CDR1 is MNHEY and CDR2 is SMNVEV (reference sequence). The length of the CDR3 is 13 residues. This chain's CDR3 is CASSLTESYGYTF. The CDR3 DNA reads TGTGCCAGCAGTTTGACAGAATCCTATGGCTACACCTTC.

The rearrangement links TRBV18 to TRBJ2-7, with a tentative D call TRBD1 (6 bases). This CDR3 contains 15 residues. Germline V CDR1 and CDR2: KGHSH, LQKENI. With 5 bases removed from V and 3 bases from J, the gap between germline ends came to 17 bases. This CDR3 is CASSAYRDTLYEQYF. The DNA of the CDR3 is TGTGCCAGCTCAGCATACCGGGACACGCTCTACGAGCAGTACTTC. Using reference TRBV18 and TRBJ2-7 for the parts outside the CDR3, the full variable domain is NAGVMQNPRHLVRRRGQEARLRCSPMKGHSHVYWYRQLPEEGLKFMVYLQKENIIDESGMPKERFSAEFPKEGPSILRIQQVVRGDSAAYFCASSAYRDTLYEQYFGPGTRLTVT.